These 28 T cell receptor beta chains were all obtained from the same sample, sequenced in a study of control samples from healthy donors and cancer patients. Some clones are missing from TCRdb's copy, which holds only in-frame ones; the method was immunoSEQ multiplex PCR. The sample holds about 51,000 clones, approximately 90% seen once. The sample was PBMCs. These receptors all stem from a man aged 40-49 years with colorectal cancer.

The V and J genes are TRBV7-9 and TRBJ2-1, with D uncertain. The V end was cut by 0 bases, the J end by 3 bases, with 9 bases between. The length of the CDR3 is 15 residues. From germline, CDR1 is SEHNR and CDR2 FQNEAQ (reference sequence). The DNA of the CDR3 is TGTGCCAGCAGCTTAGCGTTGGCTGGCTACAATGAGCAGTTCTTC. This codes for CASSLALAGYNEQFF.

The CDR3 region is CASSPVRGAYEQYF. In DNA, the CDR3 is TGTGCCAGCTCACCAGTCAGGGGAGCCTACGAGCAGTACTTC. V is TRBV18 and J is TRBJ2-7, with TRBD1 as a possible D gene (6 bases). This CDR3 comprises 14 residues. V gave up 2 bases and J gave up 2 bases, with 10 bases separating them. Germline V gives CDR1 KGHSH, CDR2 LQKENI. The entire variable domain, with the rest obtained from reference TRBV18 and TRBJ2-7, is as follows: NAGVMQNPRHLVRRRGQEARLRCSPMKGHSHVYWYRQLPEEGLKFMVYLQKENIIDESGMPKERFSAEFPKEGPSILRIQQVVRGDSAAYFCASSPVRGAYEQYFGPGTRLTVT.

J is TRBJ1-1 and V is TRBV19; 7 bases are a match to TRBD1. J gave up 7 bases and V 3 bases, and 5 bases lay outside the gene matches. The CDR3 is 13 residues long. Germline V CDR1 and CDR2: LNHDA, SQIVND (reference sequence). CDR3 protein: CASSMGGGNEAFF. CDR3 nucleotides: TGTGCCAGTAGTATGGGAGGGGGCAATGAAGCTTTCTTT.

V usage is TRBV2 and J usage is TRBJ2-7; 7 positions agree with TRBD2. V trimming: 7 bases; J trimming: 5 bases; junction bases outside the gene matches: 14. Germline CDR1 is SNHLY and CDR2 is FYNNEI. This CDR3 comprises 15 residues. The CDR3 nucleotides are TGTGCCAGCACTCCGTGGGGGGGTGCGGCCCACGAGCAGTACTTC. It specifies CASTPWGGAAHEQYF.

The V call is TRBV4-2, the J call TRBJ1-1; D remains ambiguous. The CDR3 spans 11 residues. CDR1 LGHNA and CDR2 YNFKEQ come from the germline V gene. Deletions cut 4 bases from V and 10 bases from J, with 10 bases between. The CDR3 DNA is TGTGCCAGCAGCCCACCCCCGGGAGCTTTCTTT. Translation gives CASSPPPGAFF.

The CDR3 nucleotides read TGTGCCAGCAGCTTCCGGGCCGGGGAGCTGTTTTTT. Protein: CASSFRAGELFF. The chain links TRBV5-4 to TRBJ2-2; no firm D call. The V gene's germline CDR1 is SGHNT and CDR2 YYREEE (reference sequence). Trimming took 2 bases from V and 6 from J, leaving 5 bases between them. The CDR3 runs 12 residues.

The chain has TRBV9 and TRBJ1-2; no definite D call. Between the trimmed V and J ends, which lost 0 bases and 7 bases, there was a span of 13 bases. The CDR3 covers 14 residues. CDR1 SGDLS and CDR2 YYNGEE come from the germline V gene. This chain's CDR3 is CASSVGGGPPGYTF. CDR3 coding DNA: TGTGCCAGCAGCGTAGGGGGAGGCCCCCCTGGCTACACCTTC.

The chain is built from TRBV7-8 and TRBJ1-3, with D possibly matching TRBD1 (6 bases). Between the trimmed V and J ends, which lost 3 bases and 2 bases, there was a span of 8 bases. Germline CDR1 and CDR2: SGHVS and FQNEAQ. The CDR3 runs 14 residues. The CDR3 reads CASSFGGAGNTIYF. The DNA of the CDR3 is TGTGCCAGCAGCTTCGGGGGCGCTGGAAACACCATATATTTT.

The V gene is TRBV6-6, the J gene TRBJ2-4, with TRBD2 matching 13 bases. The CDR3 is 19 amino acids. The J segment lost 1 base and the V segment lost 5 bases, leaving 11 bases of the junction unmatched. The germline V gene encodes CDR1 MNHNY and CDR2 SVGAGI (reference sequence). CDR3 coding DNA: TGTGCCAGCAGTCCCGGGACTAGCGGGAATGGGCGGGCCAAAAACATTCAGTACTTC. This sequence encodes CASSPGTSGNGRAKNIQYF.

The chain employs TRBV7-9 and TRBJ1-3; perhaps TRBD1 as D (5 bases). V was shortened by 5 bases and J by 4 bases, with 15 bases between the two germline ends. This CDR3 region has 15 residues. Germline CDR1 and CDR2: SEHNR and FQNEAQ (reference sequence). CDR3: CASSRPGLEGNTIYF. The CDR3 DNA sequence: TGTGCCAGCAGCCGCCCGGGACTCGAAGGAAACACCATATATTTT.

This CDR3 is CASSKALNTEAFF. CDR3 in DNA: TGTGCCAGCAGTAAGGCCTTGAACACTGAAGCTTTCTTT. The chain combines TRBV28 with TRBJ1-1; D gene ambiguous. Per the germline V gene, CDR1 is MDHEN and CDR2 is SYDVKM. This CDR3 region has 13 residues. The V end was cut by 5 bases, the J end by 0 bases, with 7 bases between.

The rearrangement joins TRBV5-6 to TRBJ1-4; possibly TRBD1 for D (5 bases). Germline V gives CDR1 SGHDT, CDR2 YYEEEE. This CDR3 spans 15 amino acids. The germline V and J ends were trimmed by 1 base and 8 bases, with 15 bases remaining between them. The CDR3, as DNA: TGTGCCAGCAGCTTGTGGCAGGGCAGAAACGAAAAACTGTTTTTT. It yields the protein CASSLWQGRNEKLFF.

This clone was observed a handful of times. V is TRBV24-1 and J is TRBJ1-2; D remains unclear. Germline V lookup: CDR1 KGHDR, CDR2 SFDVKD. V was trimmed by 1 base and J by 2 bases, leaving 7 bases between them. The CDR3 is 14 amino acids. CDR3 nucleotide sequence: TGTGCCACCAGTGATTTCTCCGGAAACTATGGCTACACCTTC. Translating it yields CATSDFSGNYGYTF.

The chain links TRBV28 to TRBJ2-7; D possibly corresponds to TRBD1 (6 bases). Germline assignment: CDR1 MDHEN and CDR2 SYDVKM. This CDR3 is built from 12 residues. Trimming took 10 bases from V and 5 from J, leaving 15 bases between them. CDR3: CATNRRGNEQYF. DNA for the CDR3: TGTGCCACCAACCGAAGGGGGAACGAGCAGTACTTC.

The V gene is TRBV6-4, the J gene TRBJ2-1; 9 nucleotides agree with TRBD2. This CDR3 has 15 residues. Germline-derived CDR1 and CDR2 are MRHNA and SNTAGT. Trimming at V came to 6 bases and at J to 2 bases, leaving 5 bases not matched to a gene. The CDR3 loop reads CASSAIAGAYNEQFF. The CDR3 DNA reads as TGTGCCAGCAGCGCAATAGCGGGAGCCTACAATGAGCAGTTCTTC.

This clone is classed as medium-sized. This rearrangement joins TRBV12-5 to TRBJ1-5; D might be TRBD1 (6 bases). The V end lost 1 base, the J end lost 4 bases, and 17 bases lay between the germline ends. The CDR3 covers 17 residues. The germline gives CDR1 LGHNT, CDR2 FRNRAP. As DNA, the CDR3 is TGTGCTAGTGGTTTGGGACAGGTAATGGGATTAAATCAGCCCCAGCATTTT. Protein product: CASGLGQVMGLNQPQHF. Supplemented by reference TRBV12-5 and TRBJ1-5, the full variable domain reads DARVTQTPRHKVTEMGQEVTMRCQPILGHNTVFWYRQTMMQGLELLAYFRNRAPLDDSGMPKDRFSAEMPDATLATLKIQPSEPRDSAVYFCASGLGQVMGLNQPQHFGDGTRLSIL.

J is TRBJ1-1 and V is TRBV5-4, with 10 bases fitting TRBD1. Germline V CDR1 and CDR2: SGHNT, YYREEE (reference sequence). This CDR3 is 14 amino acids long. V lost 2 bases and J lost 5; bases outside the gene matches: 3. CDR3 in DNA: TGTGCCAGCAGCTTATGGGACAGGGGAACTGAAGCTTTCTTT. As protein: CASSLWDRGTEAFF.

This chain connects TRBV30 to TRBJ2-7; TRBD2 agrees at 7 bases. The germline gives CDR1 GTSNPN, CDR2 SVGIG (reference sequence). After removal of 8 bases from V and 7 bases from J, the junction contained 8 bases not matched to a gene. CDR3 length equals 11 residues. Here the CDR3 DNA reads TGTGCCGCGGGACTACCTAGTGAGCAGTACTTC. The encoded protein is CAAGLPSEQYF.

This chain connects TRBV15 to TRBJ1-6; D might be TRBD1 (5 bases). From germline, CDR1 is LNHNV and CDR2 YYDKDF (reference sequence). Trimming shortened V by 3 bases and J by 0 bases, and 9 bases separated the two germline ends. This CDR3 contains 16 residues. The CDR3 sequence is CATSSTRVSYNSPLHF. CDR3 DNA: TGTGCCACCAGCAGTACCAGGGTCTCCTATAATTCACCCCTCCACTTT.

The chain has TRBV7-2 and TRBJ1-2; D is ambiguous. Germline V lookup: CDR1 SGHTA, CDR2 FQGNSA. V lost 1 base and J 8 bases, leaving 11 bases between the germline ends. The CDR3 length is 13 residues. The CDR3 region is CASSLDVQNGYTF. CDR3 sequence (DNA): TGTGCCAGCAGCTTAGACGTTCAGAACGGCTACACCTTC.

The CDR3 reads CASSQWKGMNTEAFF. The CDR3 nucleotides are TGCGCCAGCAGCCAATGGAAAGGGATGAACACTGAAGCTTTCTTT. This chain links TRBV4-3 with TRBJ1-1, with D unclear. The CDR3 contains 15 residues. CDR1 is LGHNA and CDR2 is YSLEER in the germline V gene. V was cut by 2 bases and J by 0 bases, with 10 bases left in between.

This chain joins TRBV10-3 and TRBJ1-5; the match to TRBD1 covers 8 bases. Per germline, CDR1 ENHRY and CDR2 SYGVKD. The junction had 13 bases not matched to a gene; V was cut back by 0 bases and J by 3 bases. The CDR3 extends over 19 amino acids. CDR3 residues: CAISESHQGAIKNNQPQHF. CDR3 bases: TGTGCCATCAGTGAGTCTCATCAGGGGGCGATCAAGAACAATCAGCCCCAGCATTTT.

J is TRBJ1-1 and V is TRBV28; D possibly corresponds to TRBD1 (5 bases). Trimming took off 8 bases at V and 3 bases at J, with 13 bases between the two ends. CDR1 is MDHEN, CDR2 SYDVKM, per germline. The CDR3 loop spans 13 amino acids. The CDR3 region is CASGGHLYTEAFF. The CDR3 DNA sequence: TGTGCCAGCGGAGGACACTTGTACACTGAAGCTTTCTTT.

The J gene is TRBJ2-7, the V gene TRBV5-1, with TRBD1 matching over 7 bases. The germline V gene has CDR1 SGHRS and CDR2 YFSETQ. V was pared by 0 bases and J by 3 bases, with 12 bases of the junction left unmatched. This CDR3 has 17 amino acids. The CDR3: CASSLGPDRQTLYEQYF. The DNA for the CDR3 is TGCGCCAGCAGCTTGGGCCCGGACAGGCAAACCCTCTACGAGCAGTACTTC. The whole variable domain, filled in from reference TRBV5-1 and TRBJ2-7, reads KAGVTQTPRYLIKTRGQQVTLSCSPISGHRSVSWYQQTPGQGLQFLFEYFSETQRNKGNFPGRFSGRQFSNSRSEMNVSTLELGDSALYLCASSLGPDRQTLYEQYFGPGTRLTVT.

The rearrangement joins TRBV7-3 to TRBJ1-1, with a weak D call TRBD1 (5 bases). The CDR3 loop spans 15 amino acids. Trimming stripped 2 bases from V and 0 bases from J, with 10 bases between. CDR1 and CDR2 (germline): SGHTA, FQGTGA. CDR3 coding DNA: TGTGCCAGCAGCTTATGGCCAGGGATGAACACTGAAGCTTTCTTT. It yields the protein CASSLWPGMNTEAFF. Combining the CDR3 with reference TRBV7-3 and TRBJ1-1 gives the whole variable domain GAGVSQTPSNKVTEKGKYVELRCDPISGHTALYWYRQSLGQGPEFLIYFQGTGAADDSGLPNDRFFAVRPEGSVSTLKIQRTERGDSAVYLCASSLWPGMNTEAFFGQGTRLTVV.

The J gene is TRBJ1-2, the V gene TRBV30; tentatively, D is TRBD1 (5 bases). V lost 1 base to trimming and J lost 0 bases, with 12 bases between them. This CDR3 has 15 residues. Germline-derived CDR1 and CDR2 are GTSNPN and SVGIG (reference sequence). This CDR3 reads CAWSGGAPSNYGYTF. The CDR3 DNA reads as TGTGCCTGGAGTGGAGGGGCACCTTCTAACTATGGCTACACCTTC.

V and J are TRBV9 and TRBJ2-7; D assignment may be TRBD1 or TRBD2 (5 bases each). The CDR3 is 15 amino acids. Deletions cut 0 bases from V and 0 bases from J, with 10 bases between. Germline CDR1 and CDR2: SGDLS and YYNGEE. Here the CDR3 reads CASSVDPGSSYEQYF. CDR3 in DNA: TGTGCCAGCAGCGTAGATCCAGGGAGCTCCTACGAGCAGTACTTC.

The CDR3 loop is CASSYGISETQYF. CDR3 DNA sequence: TGTGCCAGCAGTTATGGTATTTCGGAGACCCAGTACTTC. The chain combines TRBV6-2 or TRBV6-3 with TRBJ2-5; unclear D gene. The CDR3 covers 13 residues. The germline V gene encodes CDR1 MNHEY and CDR2 SVGEGT. Trimming took 3 bases from V and 5 from J, leaving 10 bases between them.